This TCR beta chain was captured in a study of T cell repertoires in cytomegalovirus infection. In regard to this clonotype: The antigen is unknown.

TCRdb reprocessed the reads with MiXCR, giving one entry per CDR3 protein. The repertoire has about 700,000 distinct CDR3 sequences, roughly 30% of them found once; the top ten carry roughly 18%. The origin of this receptor is a human donor in good health (CMV status not recorded). Some clones in this sample may be carry-over from other donors' samples. The input for sequencing was cultured PBMCs, taken from culture after CMV antigen stimulation.

The CDR3 sequence: CASSQPTGPYEQYF. The DNA of the CDR3 is TGCGCCAGCAGCCAGCCCACAGGCCCCTACGAGCAGTACTTC. The chain joins TRBV4-1 to TRBJ2-7; D might be TRBD1 (5 bases). Per the germline V gene, CDR1 is MGHRA and CDR2 is YSYEKL. With 3 bases removed from V and 2 bases from J, the gap between germline ends came to 11 bases. There are 14 residues in the CDR3.